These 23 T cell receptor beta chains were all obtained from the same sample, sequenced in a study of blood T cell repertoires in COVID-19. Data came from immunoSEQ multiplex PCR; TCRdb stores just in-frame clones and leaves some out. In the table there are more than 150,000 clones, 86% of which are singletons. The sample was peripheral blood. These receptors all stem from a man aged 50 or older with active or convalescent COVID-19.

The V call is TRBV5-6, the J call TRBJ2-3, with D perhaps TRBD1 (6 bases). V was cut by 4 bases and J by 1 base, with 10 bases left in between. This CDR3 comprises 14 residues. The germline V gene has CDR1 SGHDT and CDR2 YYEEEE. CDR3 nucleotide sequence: TGTGCCAGCAGCGCCGGACAGCGCACAGATACGCAGTATTTT. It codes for CASSAGQRTDTQYF.

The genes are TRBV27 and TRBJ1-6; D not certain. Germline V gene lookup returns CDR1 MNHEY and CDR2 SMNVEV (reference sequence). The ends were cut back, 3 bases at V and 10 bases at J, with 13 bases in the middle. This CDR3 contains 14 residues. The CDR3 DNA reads TGTGCCAGCAGTTTTTTCTCCGGGAGATCACCCCTCCACTTT. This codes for CASSFFSGRSPLHF.

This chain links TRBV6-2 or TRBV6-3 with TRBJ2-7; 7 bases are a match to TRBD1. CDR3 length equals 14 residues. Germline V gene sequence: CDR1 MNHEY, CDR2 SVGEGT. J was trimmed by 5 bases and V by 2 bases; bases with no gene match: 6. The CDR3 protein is CASSYKQGIHEQYF. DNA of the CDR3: TGTGCCAGCAGTTACAAACAGGGGATCCACGAGCAGTACTTC.

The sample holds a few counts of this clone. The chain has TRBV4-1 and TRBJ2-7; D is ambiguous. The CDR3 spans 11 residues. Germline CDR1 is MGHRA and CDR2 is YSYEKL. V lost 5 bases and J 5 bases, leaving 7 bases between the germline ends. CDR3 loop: CASSIRDEQYF. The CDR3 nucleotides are TGCGCCAGCAGCATCCGAGACGAGCAGTACTTC.

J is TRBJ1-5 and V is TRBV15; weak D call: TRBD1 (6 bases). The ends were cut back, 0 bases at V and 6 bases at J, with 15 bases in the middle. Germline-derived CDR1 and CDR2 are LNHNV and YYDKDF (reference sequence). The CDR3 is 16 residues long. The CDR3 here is CATSRDIQGRGQPQHF. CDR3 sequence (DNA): TGTGCCACCAGCAGAGATATTCAGGGCAGGGGTCAGCCCCAGCATTTT.

Here the CDR3 DNA reads TGTGCCAGCAGCCCCCCGACAGGGAGATCGACTGAAGCTTTCTTT. The encoded protein is CASSPPTGRSTEAFF. This rearrangement joins TRBV3-1 (or the pseudogene TRBV3-2) to TRBJ1-1, with 7 bases that match TRBD1. With V trimmed by 4 bases and J by 5 bases, 10 bases remained unmatched. This CDR3 is built from 15 residues. CDR1 and CDR2 from the germline V gene are LGHDT and YNNKEL (reference sequence).

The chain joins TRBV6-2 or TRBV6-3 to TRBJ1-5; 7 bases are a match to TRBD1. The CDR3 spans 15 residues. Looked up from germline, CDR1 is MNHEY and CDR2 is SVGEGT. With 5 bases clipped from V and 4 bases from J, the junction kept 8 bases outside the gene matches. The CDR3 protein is CASSLWDRVNQPQHF. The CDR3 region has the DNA TGTGCCAGCAGTCTCTGGGACAGAGTAAATCAGCCCCAGCATTTT.

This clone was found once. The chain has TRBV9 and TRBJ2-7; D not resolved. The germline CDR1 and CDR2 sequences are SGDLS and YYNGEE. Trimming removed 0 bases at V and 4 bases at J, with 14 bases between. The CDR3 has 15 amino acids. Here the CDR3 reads CASSVASSLQYEQYF. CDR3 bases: TGTGCCAGCAGCGTAGCCTCTAGTCTTCAATACGAGCAGTACTTC.

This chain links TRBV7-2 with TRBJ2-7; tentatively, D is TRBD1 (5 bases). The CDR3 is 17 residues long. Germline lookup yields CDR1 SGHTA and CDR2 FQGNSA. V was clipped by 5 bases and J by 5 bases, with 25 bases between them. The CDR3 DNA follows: TGTGCCAGCAGCCAAAGTGGGGCTGATATGTTATTACACGAGCAGTACTTC. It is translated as CASSQSGADMLLHEQYF.

The DNA of the CDR3 is TGTGCCAGCAGTGAGAGGCACATATACGAGCAGTACTTC. Protein product: CASSERHIYEQYF. The rearrangement uses TRBV6-1 and TRBJ2-7; no clear D. Trimming left V 3 bases short and J 4 bases short, with 10 bases between. The V gene's germline CDR1 is MNHNS and CDR2 SASEGT. This CDR3 is 13 amino acids long.

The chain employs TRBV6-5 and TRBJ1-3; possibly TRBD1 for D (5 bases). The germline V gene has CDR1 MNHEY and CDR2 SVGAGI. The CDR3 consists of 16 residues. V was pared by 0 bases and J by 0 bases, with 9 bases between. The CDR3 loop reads CASSYSGGHSGNTIYF. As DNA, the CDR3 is TGTGCCAGCAGTTACTCGGGAGGACACTCTGGAAACACCATATATTTT.

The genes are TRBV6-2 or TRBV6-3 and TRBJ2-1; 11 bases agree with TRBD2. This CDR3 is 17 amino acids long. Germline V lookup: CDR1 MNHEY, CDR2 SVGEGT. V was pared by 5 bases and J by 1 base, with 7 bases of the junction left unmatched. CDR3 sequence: CASSLSGRALSYNEQFF. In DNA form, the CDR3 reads TGTGCCAGCAGTCTTAGCGGGAGGGCCCTTTCCTACAATGAGCAGTTCTTC.

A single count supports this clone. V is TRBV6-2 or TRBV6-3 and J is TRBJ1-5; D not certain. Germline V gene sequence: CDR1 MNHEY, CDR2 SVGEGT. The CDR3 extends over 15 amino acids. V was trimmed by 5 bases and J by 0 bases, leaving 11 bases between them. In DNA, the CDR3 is TGTGCCAGCAGTCCGGAGCACTATAGCAATCAGCCCCAGCATTTT. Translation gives CASSPEHYSNQPQHF.

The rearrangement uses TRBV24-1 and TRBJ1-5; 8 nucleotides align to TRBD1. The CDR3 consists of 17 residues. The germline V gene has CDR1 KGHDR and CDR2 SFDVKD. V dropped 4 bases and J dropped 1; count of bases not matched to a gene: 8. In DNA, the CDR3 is TGTGCCACCAGTGACTCCGGACAGGGAAGGAGCAATCAGCCCCAGCATTTT. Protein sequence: CATSDSGQGRSNQPQHF.

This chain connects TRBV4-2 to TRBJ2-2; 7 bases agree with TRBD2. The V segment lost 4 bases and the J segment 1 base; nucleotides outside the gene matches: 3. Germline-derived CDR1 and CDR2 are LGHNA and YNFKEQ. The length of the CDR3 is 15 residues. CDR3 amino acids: CASSLSGENTGELFF. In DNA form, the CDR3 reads TGTGCCAGCAGCCTGAGCGGGGAGAACACCGGGGAGCTGTTTTTT.

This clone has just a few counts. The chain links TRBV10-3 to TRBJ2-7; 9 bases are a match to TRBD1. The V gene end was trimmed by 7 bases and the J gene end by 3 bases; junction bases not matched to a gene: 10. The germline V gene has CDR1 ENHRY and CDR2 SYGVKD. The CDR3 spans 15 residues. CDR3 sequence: CAINDPGQGDYEQYF. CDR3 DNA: TGTGCCATCAATGATCCGGGACAGGGAGACTACGAGCAGTACTTC.

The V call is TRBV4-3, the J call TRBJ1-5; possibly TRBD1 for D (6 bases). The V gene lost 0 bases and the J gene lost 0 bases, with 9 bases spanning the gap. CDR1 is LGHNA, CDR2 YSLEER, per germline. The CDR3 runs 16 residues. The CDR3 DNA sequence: TGCGCCAGCAGCCAAGAACGGGGACATAGCAATCAGCCCCAGCATTTT. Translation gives CASSQERGHSNQPQHF.

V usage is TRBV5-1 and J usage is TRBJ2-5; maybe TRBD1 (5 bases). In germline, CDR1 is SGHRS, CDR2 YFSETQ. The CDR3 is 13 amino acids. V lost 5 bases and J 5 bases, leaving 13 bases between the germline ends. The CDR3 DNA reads TGCGCCAGCAGTCTTTCAGGGTCCGAGACCCAGTACTTC. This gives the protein CASSLSGSETQYF.

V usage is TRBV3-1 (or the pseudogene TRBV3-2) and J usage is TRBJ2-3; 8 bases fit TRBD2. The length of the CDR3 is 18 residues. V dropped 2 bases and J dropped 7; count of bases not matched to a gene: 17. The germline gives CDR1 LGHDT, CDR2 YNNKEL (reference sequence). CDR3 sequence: CASSQQRESGSPNYTQYF. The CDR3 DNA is TGTGCCAGCAGCCAACAACGAGAGAGCGGGAGTCCCAACTATACGCAGTATTTT.

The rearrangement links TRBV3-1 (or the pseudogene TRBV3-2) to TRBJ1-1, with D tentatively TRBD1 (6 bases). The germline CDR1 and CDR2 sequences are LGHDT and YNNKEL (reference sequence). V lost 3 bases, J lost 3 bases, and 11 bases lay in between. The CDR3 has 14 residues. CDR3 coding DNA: TGTGCCAGCAGCCACCTCGCAGGGGACACTGAAGCTTTCTTT. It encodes CASSHLAGDTEAFF.

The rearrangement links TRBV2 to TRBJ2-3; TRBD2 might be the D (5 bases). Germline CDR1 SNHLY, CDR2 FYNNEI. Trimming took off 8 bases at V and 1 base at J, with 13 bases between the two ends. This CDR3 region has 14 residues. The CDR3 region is CASRLGAGTDTQYF. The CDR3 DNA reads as TGTGCCAGCCGTTTAGGAGCGGGCACAGATACGCAGTATTTT.

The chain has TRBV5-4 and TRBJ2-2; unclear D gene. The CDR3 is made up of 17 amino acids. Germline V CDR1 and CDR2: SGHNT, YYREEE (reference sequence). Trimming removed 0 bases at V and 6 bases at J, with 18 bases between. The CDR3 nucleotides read TGTGCCAGCAGCTTGGCCAGGCAAGCTACCTCGGCCGGGGAGCTGTTTTTT. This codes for CASSLARQATSAGELFF.

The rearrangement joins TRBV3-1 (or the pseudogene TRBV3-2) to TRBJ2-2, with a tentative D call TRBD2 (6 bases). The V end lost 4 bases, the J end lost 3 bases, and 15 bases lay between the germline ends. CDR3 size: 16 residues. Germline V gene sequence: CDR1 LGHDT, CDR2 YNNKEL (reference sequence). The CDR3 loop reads CASSLIRDSYTGELFF. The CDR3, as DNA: TGTGCCAGCAGCCTCATCCGGGACTCCTACACCGGGGAGCTGTTTTTT.